This T cell receptor (beta chain) was sequenced in a study of T cell changes during pregnancy in multiple sclerosis. The ends were cut back, 5 bases at V and 4 bases at J, with 17 bases in the middle. CDR1 and CDR2 from the germline V gene are SEHNR and FQNEAQ (reference sequence). The CDR3 length is 15 residues. Produced via immunoSEQ multiplex PCR; TCRdb's table is partial and in-frame only. The data show around 88,000 clones, almost 95% seen once. The chain combines TRBV7-9 with TRBJ1-2; a weak D match, TRBD1 (6 bases). This TCR derives from a female donor with multiple sclerosis, enrolled in a pregnancy study. Sequencing used peripheral blood, obtained in the first trimester of pregnancy. This chain's CDR3 is CASSTRTDPFYGYTF. In nucleotides, the CDR3 is TGTGCCAGCAGCACTAGGACAGATCCTTTCTATGGCTACACCTTC.